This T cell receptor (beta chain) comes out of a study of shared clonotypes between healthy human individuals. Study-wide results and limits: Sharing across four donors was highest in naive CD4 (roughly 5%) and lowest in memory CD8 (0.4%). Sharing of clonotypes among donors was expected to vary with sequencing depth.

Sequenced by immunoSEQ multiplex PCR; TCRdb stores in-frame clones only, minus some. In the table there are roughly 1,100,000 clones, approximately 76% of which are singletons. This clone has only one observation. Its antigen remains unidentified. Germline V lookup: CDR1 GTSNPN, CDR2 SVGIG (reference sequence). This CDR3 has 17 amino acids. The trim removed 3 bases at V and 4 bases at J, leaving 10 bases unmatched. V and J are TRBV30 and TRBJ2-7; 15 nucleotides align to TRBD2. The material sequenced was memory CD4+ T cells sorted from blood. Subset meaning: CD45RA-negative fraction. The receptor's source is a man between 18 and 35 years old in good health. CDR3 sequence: CAWSPGLAGGRSYEQYF. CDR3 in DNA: TGTGCCTGGAGCCCGGGACTAGCGGGAGGAAGGAGTTACGAGCAGTACTTC.